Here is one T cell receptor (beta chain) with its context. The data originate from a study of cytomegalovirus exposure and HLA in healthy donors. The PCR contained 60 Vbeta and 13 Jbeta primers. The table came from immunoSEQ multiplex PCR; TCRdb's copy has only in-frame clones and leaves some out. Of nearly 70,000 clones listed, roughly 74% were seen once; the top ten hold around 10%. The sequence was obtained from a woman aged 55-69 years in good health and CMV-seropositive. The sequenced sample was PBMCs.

The DNA for the CDR3 is TGTGCCAGAAAGACAGGGTCACACGAGCAGTACTTC. Amino acid sequence: CARKTGSHEQYF. The chain has TRBV21-1 and TRBJ2-7; the table calls TRBD1, which could not be checked here. TRBV21-1 is a pseudogene locus. This CDR3 has 12 residues.